This TCR beta chain was captured by sequencing in a study of T cell repertoires in cytomegalovirus infection. About the research overall: Public TCR beta signatures marked donors with CMV infection and the matching HLA.

Points on this clonotype: Antigen: not known.

Study-level points and caveats: What dominated the ex vivo response were HLA-C-restricted CMV-specific TCR beta clonotypes. Summed frequency of shared TCR beta families picked out CMV carriers who also had the relevant HLA.

Trimming left V 2 bases short and J 3 bases short, with 8 bases between. The CDR3 length is 14 residues. A single record per CDR3 protein comes from TCRdb applying MiXCR to the reads. The sample holds about 740,000 distinct CDR3 sequences, less than 40% seen once. This clonotype originated in a human donor in good health (CMV status not recorded). Some clones in this sample may be carry-over from other donors' samples. Source material: PBMCs. The genes are TRBV12-3 or TRBV12-4 and TRBJ1-5; D not resolved. CDR3 amino acids: CASSLTTDNQPQHF. For the CDR3, the DNA is TGTGCCAGCAGTTTAACCACGGACAATCAGCCCCAGCATTTT.